This TCR beta chain is drawn from a study of control samples from healthy donors and cancer patients. Sequenced by immunoSEQ multiplex PCR; TCRdb stores in-frame clones only, minus some. The sample holds 25,000 to 35,000 clones, about 87% seen once. The CDR3 has 16 residues. Between the trimmed V and J ends, which lost 0 bases and 2 bases, there was a span of 12 bases. The V gene's germline CDR1 is SGHNT and CDR2 YYREEE (reference sequence). The chain carries TRBV5-4 and TRBJ2-1, with a weak D call TRBD2 (6 bases). The clonotype was recovered from a woman in her 40s with lung cancer. Material: PBMCs. The CDR3 here is CASSLDAGRAYNEQFF. CDR3 bases: TGTGCCAGCAGCTTGGATGCGGGGCGGGCCTACAATGAGCAGTTCTTC. Using reference TRBV5-4 and TRBJ2-1 for the parts outside the CDR3, the full variable domain is ETGVTQSPTHLIKTRGQQVTLRCSSQSGHNTVSWYQQALGQGPQFIFQYYREEENGRGNFPPRFSGLQFPNYSSELNVNALELDDSALYLCASSLDAGRAYNEQFFGPGTRLTVL.